Presented here are 4 T cell receptor beta chains from one specimen sequenced in a study of immune cell composition in non-small cell lung cancer. The normal lung sample lay at least 3 cm, and maximally far, from the tumour. Clones were read by immunoSEQ multiplex PCR, and TCRdb kept only the in-frame ones, dropping some. The repertoire has roughly 2,600 clones, roughly four fifths of them found once; the top ten carry around 14%. The sample taken for sequencing was non-adjacent lung tissue. The source of these receptors is a human donor with non-small cell lung cancer.

The genes are TRBV9 and TRBJ2-5; D perhaps matches TRBD1 (6 bases). This CDR3 is 13 amino acids long. Germline V CDR1 and CDR2: SGDLS, YYNGEE. V was shortened by 0 bases and J by 5 bases, with 8 bases between the two germline ends. In DNA form, the CDR3 reads TGTGCCAGCAGCGTAGGGGGGCGTGAGACCCAGTACTTC. Translation: CASSVGGRETQYF. The variable domain in full, with the rest retrieved from reference TRBV9 and TRBJ2-5, is DSGVTQTPKHLITATGQRVTLRCSPRSGDLSVYWYQQSLDQGLQFLIQYYNGEERAKGNILERFSAQQFPDLHSELNLSSLELGDSALYFCASSVGGRETQYFGPGTRLLVL.

Within the sample, this clone is hyperexpanded. The chain combines TRBV15 with TRBJ2-2, with D uncertain. Trimming left V 4 bases short and J 4 bases short, with 4 bases between. CDR1 is LNHNV and CDR2 is YYDKDF in the germline V gene (reference sequence). The CDR3 consists of 12 residues. As DNA, the CDR3 is TGTGCCACCAGCATGAGCACCGGGGAGCTGTTTTTT. It specifies CATSMSTGELFF.

This clone was detected only once. The chain uses TRBV5-5 and TRBJ1-5, with 7 bases identical to TRBD1. CDR1 is SGHKS and CDR2 is YYEKEE in the germline V gene (reference sequence). This CDR3 is 16 amino acids long. J gave up 2 bases and V 0 bases, and 5 bases lay outside the gene matches. CDR3 DNA: TGTGCCAGCAGCTTGGAGGGGGCCGGAGGCAATCAGCCCCAGCATTTT. Residues: CASSLEGAGGNQPQHF.

This clone came up a few times. This rearrangement joins TRBV28 to TRBJ1-2, with a tentative D call TRBD1 (5 bases). CDR3 length equals 15 residues. In germline, CDR1 is MDHEN, CDR2 SYDVKM. V shed 2 bases and J shed 4 bases, with 14 bases lying between them. In DNA, the CDR3 is TGTGCCAGCAGTTTAGGTACCAGGGTTGGCTATGGCTACACCTTC. Its protein is CASSLGTRVGYGYTF.